This TCR delta chain stems from a study of gamma-delta T cells after stem cell transplantation. V shed 2 bases and J 7 bases; nucleotides not matched to a gene: 7. The CDR3 runs to 18 residues. Germline CDR1 and CDR2: GEAIGNYY and EKD. TCRdb re-processed the RT-PCR reads via CATT. The data contain 950 to 1,500 delta-chain clones, 1.7% of them singletons. This clone was counted only a few times. This specimen includes other DNA sequences encoding the same CDR3. Sequencing used gamma-delta T cells. The receptor was isolated from a human donor. It is not recorded whose cells these are; they may come from a transplant donor. V and J are TRDV2 and TRDJ3; TRDD3 aligns across 13 bases. The CDR3 region has the DNA TGTGCCTGTGACATACTGGGGGATACGCATAAAGACACCCGACAGATGTTTTTC. It encodes CACDILGDTHKDTRQMFF.